What follows are 5 T cell receptor beta chains derived from one specimen sequenced in a study of identical twins. Each CDR3 protein gets one entry after TCRdb re-called the 5' RACE reads with MiXCR. Of approximately 1.8 million distinct CDR3 sequences in the sample, more than 30% were seen once. Sequenced sample: cord blood. Receptors were obtained from a newborn girl in good health.

This clonotype has only a few counts. The chain is built from TRBV20-1 and TRBJ2-1, with 7 bases matching TRBD2. V was pared by 4 bases and J by 4 bases, with 7 bases of the junction left unmatched. The CDR3 is 14 amino acids. Germline CDR1 and CDR2: DFQATT and SNEGSKA (reference sequence). CDR3 nucleotide sequence: TGCAGTGCTACCGTGTCGGGGGGTTACAATGAGCAGTTCTTC. This codes for CSATVSGGYNEQFF.

The chain recombines TRBV2 with TRBJ2-3; TRBD2 aligns across 9 bases. The CDR3 spans 14 residues. Per the germline V gene, CDR1 is SNHLY and CDR2 is FYNNEI. V shed 2 bases and J 7 bases; nucleotides not matched to a gene: 4. CDR3 nucleotides: TGTGCCAGCAGTGAACTAGCGGGGTTGTATACGCAGTATTTT. Residues: CASSELAGLYTQYF.

About this clonotype: The junction and the germline gene differ at one end; a read error may be behind it. The chain combines TRBV7-2 with TRBJ1-2, with unresolved D. This CDR3 has 14 residues. From germline, CDR1 is SGHTA and CDR2 FQGNSA. CDR3 DNA: TGTGCCTGCAGCCCCAAGCCGTTTAACTATGGCTACACCTTC. This codes for CACSPKPFNYGYTF.

This clonotype was counted a few times. The V call is TRBV28, the J call TRBJ2-2; 10 nucleotides align to TRBD2. This CDR3 has 16 amino acids. The V and J ends lost 5 bases and 5 bases, in that order; junction bases with no gene match: 8. CDR1 MDHEN and CDR2 SYDVKM come from the germline V gene. CDR3 bases: TGTGCCAGCAGTCTTATTCTAGCGGGAGATACCGGGGAGCTGTTTTTT. It encodes CASSLILAGDTGELFF.

In the case of this clonotype: Germline and junction disagree at one end, which may indicate a read error. The gene calls are TRBV27 and TRBJ2-5, with TRBD1 matching 7 bases. CDR1 and CDR2 (germline): MNHEY, SMNVEV (reference sequence). This CDR3 has 16 amino acids. The CDR3 DNA reads as TGTGCCAGCAGTTCTCACCCACAGGGGTACCAAGAGACCCAGGACTTC. The encoded protein is CASSSHPQGYQETQDF.